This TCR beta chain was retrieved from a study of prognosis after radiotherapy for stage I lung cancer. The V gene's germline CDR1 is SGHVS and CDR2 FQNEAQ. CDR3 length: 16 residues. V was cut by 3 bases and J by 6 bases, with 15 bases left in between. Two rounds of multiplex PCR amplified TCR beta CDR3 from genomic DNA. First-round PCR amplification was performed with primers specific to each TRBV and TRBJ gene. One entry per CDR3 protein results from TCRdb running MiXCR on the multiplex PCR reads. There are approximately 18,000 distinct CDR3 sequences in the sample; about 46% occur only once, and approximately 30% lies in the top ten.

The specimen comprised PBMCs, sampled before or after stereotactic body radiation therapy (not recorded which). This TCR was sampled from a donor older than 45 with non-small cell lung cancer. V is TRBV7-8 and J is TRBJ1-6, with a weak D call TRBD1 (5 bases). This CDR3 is CASSFGTTGLNSPLHF. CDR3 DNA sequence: TGTGCCAGCAGCTTCGGCACTACAGGTCTTAATTCACCCCTCCACTTT.